The entry below gives a single T cell receptor beta chain sequence along with its context. Its binding antigen is unknown. Base-call qualities are not available, and no considerably larger clone is one nucleotide away. The sample comes from a study of blood T cell repertoires in COVID-19 (dated by TCRdb to about 2020). In terms of the full investigation: Samples from collaborators originated in the United States, Italy and Spain and spanned both the acute and convalescent phases of COVID-19. Deeply sampled blood TCRbeta repertoires from subjects exposed to, actively infected with, or recovered from COVID-19 were included in the dataset. Samples came from the ongoing ImmuneRACE study (first 160 participants) plus 1,254 subjects from 6 global collaborators. HLA class I and class II types, where available, came from metadata supplied by the sample provider rather than from assay-based typing. The material from the prospective study consisted of cDNA or gDNA derived from T cells, B-cell-depleted T cells, or PBMCs. The sample metadata nearly always contained a de-identified subject ID, COVID-19 status, age in years and sex. A freely available public database, intended as a resource for researchers studying the immune response to SARS-CoV-2, is where the repertoires were released.

The immunoSEQ Assay, a bias-controlled multiplex PCR, was used to amplify TCRbeta CDR3 regions from genomic DNA. In the original analysis: The number of nucleated cells in each sample was estimated by amplification of reference gene primers within the assay. To quantify the absolute abundance of each unique TCRbeta CDR3 rearrangement, sequence reads were collapsed and filtered. For each sample, productive Simpson clonality was calculated as the square root of Simpson's diversity index over productive rearrangements. TCRdb retrieved this table from immuneACCESS and kept in-frame rearrangements only. Not all clones are present; in checked studies, unresolved V genes account for under half, and no reason is known for the remainder. V, J and clone size are taken as reported in that table, and D and trimming were inferred from the DNA itself. This sample is represented by about 240,000 clones; about 85% of them were singletons. The ten largest clones represent approximately 1.8% of the sample.

A second Seattle source provided samples from volunteer blood donors who had recovered from COVID-19. Collaborating institutions collected whole blood in K2EDTA tubes following their own protocols. For TCRbeta analysis, collaborators shipped samples as frozen whole blood, isolated PBMCs, or DNA extracted from either of those sample types. The study at large found these results: The quantity of clinical and demographic metadata differed by source and by participant and was supplied without curation.

Reading from cysteine to phenylalanine, the CDR3 counts 17 amino acids. The CDR3 DNA has 51 bases and is translated from base 1. V is pruned by 4 bases and J by 6 bases, leaving 14 bases of the junction without a gene match. As encoded in the germline V gene, CDR1 is LGHNT while CDR2 is FRNRAP. This TCR was sampled from a man younger than 45 who had recovered from COVID-19. This chain joins TRBV12-5 to TRBJ2-1; 8 nucleotides in the junction match TRBD1. Material: peripheral blood. CDR3 protein: CASGSETGQGLFNEQFF. The nucleotides are TGTGCTAGTGGTTCCGAAACCGGACAGGGACTTTTCAATGAGCAGTTCTTC.